This TCR beta chain comes out of a study of blood T cell repertoires in COVID-19. Study as a whole: Some COVID-19 samples were acute and others convalescent; all came from the United States, Italy and Spain.

The CDR3 consists of 15 residues. Germline CDR1 and CDR2: MGHRA and YSYEKL. Deletions cut 0 bases from V and 0 bases from J, with 6 bases between. Participants were aged roughly 18 to 90 years from some 24 US areas. Grouping used clinical history reported by participants in a survey and questionnaire. The table came from immunoSEQ multiplex PCR; TCRdb's copy has only in-frame clones and leaves some out. The data show some 150,000 clones, roughly 88% seen once. This clonotype was sampled from a man between 50 and 59 years old who had recovered from COVID-19. The sample was PBMCs or T cells enriched from blood (not recorded which). V usage is TRBV4-1 and J usage is TRBJ1-5, with D possibly TRBD1 on 5 matching bases. The CDR3 DNA follows: TGCGCCAGCAGCCAAGAACAGGCTAGCAATCAGCCCCAGCATTTT. Its protein is CASSQEQASNQPQHF.